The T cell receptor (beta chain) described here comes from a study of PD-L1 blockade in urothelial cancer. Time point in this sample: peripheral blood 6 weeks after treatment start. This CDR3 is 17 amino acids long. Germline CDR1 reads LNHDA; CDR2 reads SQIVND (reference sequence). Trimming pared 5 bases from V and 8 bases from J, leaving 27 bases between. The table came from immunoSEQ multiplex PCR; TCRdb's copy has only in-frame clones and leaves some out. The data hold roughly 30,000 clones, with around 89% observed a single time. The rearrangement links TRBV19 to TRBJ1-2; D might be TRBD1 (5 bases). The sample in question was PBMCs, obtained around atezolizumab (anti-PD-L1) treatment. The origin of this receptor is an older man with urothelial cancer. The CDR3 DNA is TGTGCCAGTAGTTCCTTGACAGCCCGTCCCACGTTTGCGGGCTACACCTTC. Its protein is CASSSLTARPTFAGYTF.